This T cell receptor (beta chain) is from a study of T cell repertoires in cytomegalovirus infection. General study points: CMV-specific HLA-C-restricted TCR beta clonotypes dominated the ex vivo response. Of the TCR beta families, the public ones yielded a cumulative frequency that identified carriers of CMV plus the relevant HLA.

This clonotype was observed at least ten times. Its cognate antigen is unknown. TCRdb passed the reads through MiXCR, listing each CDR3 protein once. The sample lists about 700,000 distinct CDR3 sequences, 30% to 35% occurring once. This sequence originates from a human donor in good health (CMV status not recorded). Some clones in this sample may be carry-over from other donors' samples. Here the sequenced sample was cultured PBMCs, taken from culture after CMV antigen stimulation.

This CDR3 is CASSLADRNTGELFF. As DNA, the CDR3 is TGTGCCAGCAGCTTAGCCGACAGGAACACCGGGGAGCTGTTTTTT. The V gene is TRBV7-2, the J gene TRBJ2-2; weak D call: TRBD1 (5 bases). V was pared by 0 bases and J by 1 base, with 6 bases between. Per germline, CDR1 SGHTA and CDR2 FQGNSA. The CDR3 runs to 15 residues.